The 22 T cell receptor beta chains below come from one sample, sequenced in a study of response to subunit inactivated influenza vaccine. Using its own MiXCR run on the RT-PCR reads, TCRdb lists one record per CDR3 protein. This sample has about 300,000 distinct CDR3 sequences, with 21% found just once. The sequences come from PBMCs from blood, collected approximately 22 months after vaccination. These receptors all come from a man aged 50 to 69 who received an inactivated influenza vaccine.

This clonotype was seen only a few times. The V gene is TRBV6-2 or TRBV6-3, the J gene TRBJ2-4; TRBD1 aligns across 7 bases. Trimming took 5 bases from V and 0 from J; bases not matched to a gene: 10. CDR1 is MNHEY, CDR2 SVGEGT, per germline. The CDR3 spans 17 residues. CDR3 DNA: TGTGCCAGCAGTAGTCCCGGGACAGCACTAGCCAAAAACATTCAGTACTTC. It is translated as CASSSPGTALAKNIQYF.

Written as DNA, the CDR3 is TGTGCCAGCAGCTCCCTGACAGGGAAGAACACTGAAGCTTTCTTT. It yields the protein CASSSLTGKNTEAFF. The rearrangement joins TRBV7-6 to TRBJ1-1; TRBD1 agrees at 7 bases. The V and J ends lost 4 bases and 1 base, in that order; junction bases with no gene match: 6. Germline V gene data show CDR1 as SGHVS and CDR2 as FNYEAQ. The length of the CDR3 is 15 residues.

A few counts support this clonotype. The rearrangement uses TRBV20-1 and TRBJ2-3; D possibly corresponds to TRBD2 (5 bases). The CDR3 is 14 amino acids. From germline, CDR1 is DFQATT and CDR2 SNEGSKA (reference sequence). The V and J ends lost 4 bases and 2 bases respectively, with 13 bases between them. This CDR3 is CSAIRDINTDTQYF. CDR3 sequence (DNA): TGCAGTGCTATCCGGGATATCAACACAGATACGCAGTATTTT.

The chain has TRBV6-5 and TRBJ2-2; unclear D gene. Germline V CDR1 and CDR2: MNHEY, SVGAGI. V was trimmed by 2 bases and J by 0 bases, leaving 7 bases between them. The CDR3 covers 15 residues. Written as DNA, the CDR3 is TGTGCCAGCAGTTACAGGGCTTCGAACACCGGGGAGCTGTTTTTT. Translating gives CASSYRASNTGELFF.

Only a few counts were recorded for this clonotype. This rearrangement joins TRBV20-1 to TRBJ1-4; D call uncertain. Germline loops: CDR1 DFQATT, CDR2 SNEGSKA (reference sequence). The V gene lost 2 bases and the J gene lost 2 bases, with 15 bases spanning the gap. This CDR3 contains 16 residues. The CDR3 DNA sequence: TGCAGTGCTAGAAACTATCTGGGGAGGACTAATGAAAAACTGTTTTTT. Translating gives CSARNYLGRTNEKLFF.

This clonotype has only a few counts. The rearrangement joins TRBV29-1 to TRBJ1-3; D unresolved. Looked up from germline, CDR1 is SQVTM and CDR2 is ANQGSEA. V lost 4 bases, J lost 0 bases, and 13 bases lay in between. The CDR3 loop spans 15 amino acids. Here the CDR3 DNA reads TGCAGCGTTGCATTAGGGCAGAACTCTGGAAACACCATATATTTT. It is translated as CSVALGQNSGNTIYF.

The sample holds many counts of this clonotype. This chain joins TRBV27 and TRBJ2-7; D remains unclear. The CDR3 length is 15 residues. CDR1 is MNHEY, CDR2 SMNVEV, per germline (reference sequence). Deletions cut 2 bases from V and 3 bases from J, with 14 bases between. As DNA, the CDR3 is TGTGCCAGCAGTTTAAATAGACCCCCAGGCTACGAGCAGTACTTC. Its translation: CASSLNRPPGYEQYF.

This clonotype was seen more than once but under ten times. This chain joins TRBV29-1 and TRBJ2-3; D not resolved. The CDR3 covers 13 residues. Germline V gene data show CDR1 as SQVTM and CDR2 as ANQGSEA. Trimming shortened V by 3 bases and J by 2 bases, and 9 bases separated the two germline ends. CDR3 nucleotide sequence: TGCAGCGTTGAGATCAGTATCACAGATACGCAGTATTTT. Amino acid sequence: CSVEISITDTQYF.

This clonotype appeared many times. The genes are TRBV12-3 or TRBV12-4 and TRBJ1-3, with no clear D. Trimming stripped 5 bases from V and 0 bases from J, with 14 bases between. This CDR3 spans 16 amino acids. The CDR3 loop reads CASSPLTASSGNTIYF. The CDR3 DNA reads TGTGCCAGCAGTCCCCTTACGGCCAGCTCTGGAAACACCATATATTTT.

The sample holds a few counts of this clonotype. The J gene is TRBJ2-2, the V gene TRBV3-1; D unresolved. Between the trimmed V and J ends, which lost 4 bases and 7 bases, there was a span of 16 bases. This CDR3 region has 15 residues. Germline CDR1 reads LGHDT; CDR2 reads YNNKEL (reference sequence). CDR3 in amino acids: CASSRMVAVGGELFF. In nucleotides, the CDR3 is TGTGCCAGCAGCCGCATGGTAGCTGTGGGCGGGGAGCTGTTTTTT. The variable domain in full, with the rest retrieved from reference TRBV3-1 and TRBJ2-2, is DTAVSQTPKYLVTQMGNDKSIKCEQNLGHDTMYWYKQDSKKFLKIMFSYNNKELIINETVPNRFSPKSPDKAHLNLHINSLELGDSAVYFCASSRMVAVGGELFFGEGSRLTVL.

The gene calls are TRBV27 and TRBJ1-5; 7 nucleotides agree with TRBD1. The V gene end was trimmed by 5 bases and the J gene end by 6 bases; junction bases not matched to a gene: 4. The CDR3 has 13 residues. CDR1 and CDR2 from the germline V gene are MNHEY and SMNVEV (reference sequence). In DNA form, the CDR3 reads TGTGCCAGCAGTGTTAACAGGGGTCAGCCCCAGCATTTT. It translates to CASSVNRGQPQHF.

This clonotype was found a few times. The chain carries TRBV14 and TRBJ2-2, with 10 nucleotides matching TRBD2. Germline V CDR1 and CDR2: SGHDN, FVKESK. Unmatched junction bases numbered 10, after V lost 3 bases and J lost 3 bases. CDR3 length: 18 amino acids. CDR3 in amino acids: CASSHRLGLADHTGELFF. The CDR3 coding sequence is TGTGCCAGCAGCCATCGCCTCGGACTAGCGGACCACACCGGGGAGCTGTTTTTT. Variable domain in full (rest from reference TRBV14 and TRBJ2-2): EAGVTQFPSHSVIEKGQTVTLRCDPISGHDNLYWYRRVMGKEIKFLLHFVKESKQDESGMPNNRFLAERTGGTYSTLKVQPAELEDSGVYFCASSHRLGLADHTGELFFGEGSRLTVL.

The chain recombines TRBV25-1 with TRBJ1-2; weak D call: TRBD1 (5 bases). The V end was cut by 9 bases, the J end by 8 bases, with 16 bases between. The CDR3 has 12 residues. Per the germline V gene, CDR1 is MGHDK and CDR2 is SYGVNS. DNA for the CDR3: TGTGCCAGTAACTTTGGGGGGAACGGCTACACCTTC. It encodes CASNFGGNGYTF.

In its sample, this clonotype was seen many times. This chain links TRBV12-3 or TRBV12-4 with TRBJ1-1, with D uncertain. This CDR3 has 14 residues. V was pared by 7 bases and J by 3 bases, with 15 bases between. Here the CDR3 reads CASISAPRDTEAFF. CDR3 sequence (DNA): TGTGCCAGCATCAGTGCCCCGCGGGACACTGAAGCTTTCTTT.

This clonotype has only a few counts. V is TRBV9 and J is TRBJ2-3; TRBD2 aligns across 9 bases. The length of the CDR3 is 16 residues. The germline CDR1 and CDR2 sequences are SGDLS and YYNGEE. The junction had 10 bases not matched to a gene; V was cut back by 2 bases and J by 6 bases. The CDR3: CASSVDHSGRGDTQYF. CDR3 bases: TGTGCCAGCAGCGTGGACCATAGCGGGAGAGGGGATACGCAGTATTTT. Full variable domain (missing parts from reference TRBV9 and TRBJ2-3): DSGVTQTPKHLITATGQRVTLRCSPRSGDLSVYWYQQSLDQGLQFLIQYYNGEERAKGNILERFSAQQFPDLHSELNLSSLELGDSALYFCASSVDHSGRGDTQYFGPGTRLTVL.

CDR3 in DNA: TGTGCCAGCAGTCCTCAGGGTTTCAATCAGCCCCAGCATTTT. Translation: CASSPQGFNQPQHF. The chain is built from TRBV12-3 or TRBV12-4 and TRBJ1-5; tentative D call: TRBD1 (5 bases). The CDR3 has 14 amino acids. V lost 5 bases to trimming and J lost 3 bases, with 11 bases between them.

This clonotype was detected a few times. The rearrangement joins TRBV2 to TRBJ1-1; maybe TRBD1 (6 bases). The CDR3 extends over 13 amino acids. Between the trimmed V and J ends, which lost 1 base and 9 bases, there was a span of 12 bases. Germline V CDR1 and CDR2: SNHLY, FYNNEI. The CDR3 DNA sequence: TGTGCCAGCAGTGAAGGAGGCCAGGGGAAAGCTTTCTTT. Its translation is CASSEGGQGKAFF.

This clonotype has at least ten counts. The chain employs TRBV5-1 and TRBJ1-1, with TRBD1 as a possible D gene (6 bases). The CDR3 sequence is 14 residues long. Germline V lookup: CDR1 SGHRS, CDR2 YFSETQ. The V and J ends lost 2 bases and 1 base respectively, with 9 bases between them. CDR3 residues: CASSLTGQNTEAFF. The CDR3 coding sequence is TGCGCCAGCAGCTTAACGGGACAGAACACTGAAGCTTTCTTT.

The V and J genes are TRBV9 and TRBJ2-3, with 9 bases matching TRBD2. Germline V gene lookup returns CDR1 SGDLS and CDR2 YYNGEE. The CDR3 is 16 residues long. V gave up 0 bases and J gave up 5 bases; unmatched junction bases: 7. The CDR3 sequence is CASSVVGGRAGDTQYF. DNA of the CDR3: TGTGCCAGCAGCGTAGTTGGCGGGAGGGCTGGAGATACGCAGTATTTT.

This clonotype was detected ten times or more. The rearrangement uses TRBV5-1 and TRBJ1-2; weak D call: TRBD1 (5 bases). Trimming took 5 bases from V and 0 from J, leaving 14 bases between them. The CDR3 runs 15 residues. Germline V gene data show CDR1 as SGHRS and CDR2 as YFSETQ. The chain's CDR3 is CASRSGTGTNYGYTF. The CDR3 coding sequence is TGCGCCAGCAGATCAGGCACAGGAACTAACTATGGCTACACCTTC.

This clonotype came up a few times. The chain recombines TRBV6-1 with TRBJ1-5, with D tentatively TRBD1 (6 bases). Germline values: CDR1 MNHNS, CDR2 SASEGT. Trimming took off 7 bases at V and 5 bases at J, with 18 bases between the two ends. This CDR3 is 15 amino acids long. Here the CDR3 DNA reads TGTGCCAGCACCCCCGCGGGGGGCCTATATCAGCCCCAGCATTTT. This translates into CASTPAGGLYQPQHF.

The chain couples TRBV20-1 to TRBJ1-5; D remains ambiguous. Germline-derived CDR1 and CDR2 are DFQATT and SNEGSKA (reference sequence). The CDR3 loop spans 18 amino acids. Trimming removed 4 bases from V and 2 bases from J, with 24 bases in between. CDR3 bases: TGCAGTGCTACTAGAAGTCTTTTAGGCGGAGGTGGCAATCAGCCCCAGCATTTT. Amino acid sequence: CSATRSLLGGGGNQPQHF.